This entry lists 2 T cell receptor beta chains sequenced from one sample in a study of blood T cells in healthy people across ages. For the second PCR, which ran for roughly 6 to 12 cycles, a sample-barcoded 5' primer and a J-beta primer mix were used. TCRdb itself ran the 5' RACE reads through MiXCR, one entry per CDR3 protein. The table shows approximately 600,000 distinct CDR3 sequences, with under 70% occurring only once. Sequencing was carried out using blood. These receptors all come from a man in his fifties or sixties in good health.

V usage is TRBV2 and J usage is TRBJ1-2, with D possibly matching TRBD1 (6 bases). Per the germline V gene, CDR1 is SNHLY and CDR2 is FYNNEI. The CDR3 is 13 amino acids. V shed 2 bases and J shed 5 bases, with 9 bases lying between them. CDR3 in amino acids: CASSEHRDYGYTF. CDR3 nucleotides: TGTGCCAGCAGTGAACACAGGGATTATGGCTACACCTTC. Full variable domain (rest looked up from reference TRBV2 and TRBJ1-2): EPEVTQTPSHQVTQMGQEVILRCVPISNHLYFYWYRQILGQKVEFLVSFYNNEISEKSEIFDDQFSVERPDGSNFTLKIRSTKLEDSAMYFCASSEHRDYGYTFGSGTRLTVV.

The V call is TRBV9, the J call TRBJ1-5, with a tentative D call TRBD1 (6 bases). The CDR3 extends over 14 amino acids. V lost 4 bases and J lost 6, with 14 bases in between. Germline CDR1 SGDLS, CDR2 YYNGEE. Written as DNA, the CDR3 is TGTGCCAGCAGCCGAACAGGGATCCCTCAGCCCCAGCATTTT. Amino acids: CASSRTGIPQPQHF.